This T cell receptor beta chain was identified during a study of CD8+ T cells in alopecia areata. As concerns this clone: Its antigen is still unknown.

Sequencing templates came from extracted RNA that was reverse transcribed into cDNA. The assay was immunoSEQ multiplex PCR, and TCRdb's table has in-frame clones only and misses some. The sample carries 110,000 to 150,000 clones, around 50% recorded once. Treatment here: oral pan-JAK inhibitor, 5-10 mg twice daily. Germline V gene sequence: CDR1 GTSNPN, CDR2 SVGIG (reference sequence). The CDR3 is made up of 15 amino acids. V lost 2 bases, J lost 3 bases, and 9 bases stayed unmatched. General observations from the study: Scalp samples also yield sequences from resident alphabeta T cells of normal skin.

Sequencing was performed on CD8+ T cells sorted from blood, taken at week 4, from a patient treated with tofacitinib. The TCR comes from a human donor with alopecia areata. This chain connects TRBV30 to TRBJ2-7; 8 bases line up with TRBD2. In DNA form, the CDR3 reads TGTGCCTGGAGTCAGGGTCGCGGGGGGTTCTACGAGCAGTACTTC. This encodes CAWSQGRGGFYEQYF.